This T cell receptor (beta chain) stems from a study of CD8+ T cells in alopecia areata. General observations from the study: Scalp repertoires also include resident alphabeta T cells from normal skin. Administration of tofacitinib significantly diminished scalp clonality and expanded CD8+ clones within the top 100.

With 0 bases removed from V and 4 bases from J, the gap between germline ends came to 15 bases. Germline V CDR1 and CDR2: GTSNPN, SVGIG (reference sequence). The CDR3 covers 15 residues. Reverse transcription of extracted RNA yielded cDNA, which provided the sequencing template. Only in-frame clones appear in the TCRdb table, and some are missing; sequencing was by immunoSEQ multiplex PCR. The sample includes more than 150,000 clones, 45% to 65% of them seen just once. The treatment is: oral pan-JAK inhibitor, 5-10 mg twice daily. Peripheral blood and lesional scalp punch biopsies came from alopecia areata patients. Turning to this clone: Its antigen is not known.

The sequences come from CD4+ T cells sorted from blood, collected at week 4, from a patient treated with tofacitinib. The receptor's source is a human donor with alopecia areata. This chain connects TRBV30 to TRBJ1-1; a possible D gene is TRBD1 (5 bases). The CDR3 region is CAWSVKLGDPTEAFF. The CDR3 bases are TGTGCCTGGAGTGTAAAACTCGGGGACCCCACTGAAGCTTTCTTT.